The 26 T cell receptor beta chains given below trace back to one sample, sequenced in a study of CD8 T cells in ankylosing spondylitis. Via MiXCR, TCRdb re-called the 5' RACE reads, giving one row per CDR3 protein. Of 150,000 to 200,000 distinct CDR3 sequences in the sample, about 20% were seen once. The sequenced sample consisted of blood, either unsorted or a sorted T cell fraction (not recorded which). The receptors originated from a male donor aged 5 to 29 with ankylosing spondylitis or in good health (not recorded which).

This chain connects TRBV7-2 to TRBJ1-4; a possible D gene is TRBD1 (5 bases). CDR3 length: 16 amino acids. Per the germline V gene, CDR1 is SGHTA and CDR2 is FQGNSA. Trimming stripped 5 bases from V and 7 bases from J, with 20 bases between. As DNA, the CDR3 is TGTGCCAGCAGCCCCATGTGGGAGGGGCCGCGTGAAAAACTGTTTTTT. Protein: CASSPMWEGPREKLFF.

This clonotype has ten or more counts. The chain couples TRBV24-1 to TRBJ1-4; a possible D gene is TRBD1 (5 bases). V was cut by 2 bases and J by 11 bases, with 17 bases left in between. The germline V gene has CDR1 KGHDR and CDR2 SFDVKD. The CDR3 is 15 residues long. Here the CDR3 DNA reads TGTGCCACCAGTGATTCTTCAGGGTTAATGAGGAAACTGTTTTTT. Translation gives CATSDSSGLMRKLFF.

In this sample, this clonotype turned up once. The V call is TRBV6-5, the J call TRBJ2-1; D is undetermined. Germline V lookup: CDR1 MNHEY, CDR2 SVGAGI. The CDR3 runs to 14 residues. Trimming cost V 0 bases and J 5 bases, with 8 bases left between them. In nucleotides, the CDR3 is TGTGCCAGCAGTTACTCGCCAAGAGACAATGAGCAGTTCTTC. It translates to CASSYSPRDNEQFF.

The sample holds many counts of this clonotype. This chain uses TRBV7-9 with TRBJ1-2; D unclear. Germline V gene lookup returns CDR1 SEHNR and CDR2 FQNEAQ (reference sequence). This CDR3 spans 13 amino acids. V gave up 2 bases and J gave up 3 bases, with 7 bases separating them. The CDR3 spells CASSLSLDYGYTF. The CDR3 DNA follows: TGTGCCAGCAGCTTAAGTCTAGACTATGGCTACACCTTC.

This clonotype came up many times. CDR3 amino acids: CASTEGLGADTQYF. As DNA, the CDR3 is TGTGCCAGCACCGAGGGACTAGGCGCAGATACGCAGTATTTT. This rearrangement joins TRBV5-6 to TRBJ2-3; 8 bases agree with TRBD2. The CDR3 length is 14 residues. Per germline, CDR1 SGHDT and CDR2 YYEEEE. Trimming removed 6 bases from V and 4 bases from J; junction bases left unmatched: 7.

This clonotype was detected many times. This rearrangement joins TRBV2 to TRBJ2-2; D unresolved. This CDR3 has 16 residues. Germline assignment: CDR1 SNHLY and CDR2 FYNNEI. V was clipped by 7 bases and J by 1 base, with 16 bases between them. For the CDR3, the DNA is TGTGCCAGCACCTGGGCTGAATTGGGGAACACCGGGGAGCTGTTTTTT. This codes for CASTWAELGNTGELFF.

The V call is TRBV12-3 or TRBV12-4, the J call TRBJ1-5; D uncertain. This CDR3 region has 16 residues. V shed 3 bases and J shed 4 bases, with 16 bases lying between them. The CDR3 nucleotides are TGTGCCAGCAGTTTTATCGTGTCGGGAAATAATCAGCCCCAGCATTTT. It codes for CASSFIVSGNNQPQHF.

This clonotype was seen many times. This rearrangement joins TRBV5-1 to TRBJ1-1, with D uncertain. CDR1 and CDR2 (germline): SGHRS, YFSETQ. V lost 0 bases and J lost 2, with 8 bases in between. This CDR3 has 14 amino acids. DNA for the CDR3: TGCGCCAGCAGCTTGGTGCAGAGTAACACTGAAGCTTTCTTT. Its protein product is CASSLVQSNTEAFF.

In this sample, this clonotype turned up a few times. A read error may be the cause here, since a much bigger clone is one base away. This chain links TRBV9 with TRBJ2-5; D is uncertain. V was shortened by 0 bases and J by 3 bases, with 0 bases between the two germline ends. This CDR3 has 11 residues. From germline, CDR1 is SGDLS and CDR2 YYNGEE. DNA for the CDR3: TGTGCCAGCAGCGTAGAAGAGACCCAGTACTTC. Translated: CASSVEETQYF.

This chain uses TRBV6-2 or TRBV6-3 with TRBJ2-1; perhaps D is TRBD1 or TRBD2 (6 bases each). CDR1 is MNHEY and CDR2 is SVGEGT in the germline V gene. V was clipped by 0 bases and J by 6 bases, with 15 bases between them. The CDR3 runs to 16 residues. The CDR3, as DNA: TGTGCCAGCAGTTACTCGACAGGAGGGTTAGGCAATGAGCAGTTCTTC. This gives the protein CASSYSTGGLGNEQFF.

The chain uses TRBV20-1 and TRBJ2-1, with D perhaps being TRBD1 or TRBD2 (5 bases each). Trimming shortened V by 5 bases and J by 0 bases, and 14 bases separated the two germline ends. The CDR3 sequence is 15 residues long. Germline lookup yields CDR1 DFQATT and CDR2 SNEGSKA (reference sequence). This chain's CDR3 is CSAGTPSRSYNEQFF. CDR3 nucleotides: TGCAGTGCTGGGACCCCCAGCCGCTCCTACAATGAGCAGTTCTTC.

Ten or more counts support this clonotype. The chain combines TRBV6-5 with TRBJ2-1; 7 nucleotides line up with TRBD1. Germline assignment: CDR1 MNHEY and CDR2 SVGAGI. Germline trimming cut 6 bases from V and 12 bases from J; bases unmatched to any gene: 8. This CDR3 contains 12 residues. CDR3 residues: CASRPRGLGQFF. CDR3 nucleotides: TGTGCCAGCAGGCCCAGGGGGTTAGGGCAGTTCTTC.

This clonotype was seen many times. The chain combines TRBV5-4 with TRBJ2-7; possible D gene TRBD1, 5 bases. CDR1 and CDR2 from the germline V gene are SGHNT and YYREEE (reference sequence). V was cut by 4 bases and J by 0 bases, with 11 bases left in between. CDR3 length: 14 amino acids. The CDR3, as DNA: TGTGCCAGCAGCCCTACAGGACGCTCCTACGAGCAGTACTTC. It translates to CASSPTGRSYEQYF.

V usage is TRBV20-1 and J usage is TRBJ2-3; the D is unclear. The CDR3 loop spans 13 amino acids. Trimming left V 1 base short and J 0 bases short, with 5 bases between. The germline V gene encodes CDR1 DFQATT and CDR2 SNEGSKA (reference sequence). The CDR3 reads CSARGSSTDTQYF. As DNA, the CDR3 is TGCAGTGCTAGAGGGTCTAGCACAGATACGCAGTATTTT.

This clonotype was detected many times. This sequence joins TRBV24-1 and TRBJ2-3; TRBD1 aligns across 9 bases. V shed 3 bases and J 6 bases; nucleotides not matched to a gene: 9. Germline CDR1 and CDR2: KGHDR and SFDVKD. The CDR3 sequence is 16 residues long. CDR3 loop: CATSDPGQGTQDTQYF. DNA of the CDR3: TGTGCCACCAGTGATCCGGGACAGGGAACACAGGATACGCAGTATTTT.

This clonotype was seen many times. The CDR3 DNA is TGTGCCAGCAGTTCCCCCCTAACTAGCGCCGGGAGTACAGATACGCAGTATTTT. Encoded protein: CASSSPLTSAGSTDTQYF. The chain couples TRBV12-3 or TRBV12-4 to TRBJ2-3; 7 bases are shared with TRBD2. V gave up 4 bases and J gave up 3 bases; unmatched junction bases: 16. This CDR3 has 18 residues.

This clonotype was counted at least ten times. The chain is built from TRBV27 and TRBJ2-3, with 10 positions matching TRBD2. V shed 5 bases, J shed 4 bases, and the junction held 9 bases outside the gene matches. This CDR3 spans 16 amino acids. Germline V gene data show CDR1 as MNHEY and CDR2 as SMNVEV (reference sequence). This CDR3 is CASSPQTSGSADTQYF. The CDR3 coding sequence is TGTGCCAGCAGTCCCCAGACTAGCGGGTCGGCAGATACGCAGTATTTT.

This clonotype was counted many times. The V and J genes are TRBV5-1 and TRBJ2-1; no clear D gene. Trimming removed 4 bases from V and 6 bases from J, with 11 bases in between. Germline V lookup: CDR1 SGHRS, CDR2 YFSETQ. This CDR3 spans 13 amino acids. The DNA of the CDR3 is TGCGCCAGCAGCAACGACCTACTCAATGAGCAGTTCTTC. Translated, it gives CASSNDLLNEQFF.

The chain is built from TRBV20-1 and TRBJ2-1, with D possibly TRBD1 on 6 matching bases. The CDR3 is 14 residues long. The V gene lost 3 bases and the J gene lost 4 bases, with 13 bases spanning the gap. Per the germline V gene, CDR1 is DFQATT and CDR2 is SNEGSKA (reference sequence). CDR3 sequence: CSARDRQAYNEQFF. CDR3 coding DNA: TGCAGTGCTAGGGACCGACAGGCATACAATGAGCAGTTCTTC.

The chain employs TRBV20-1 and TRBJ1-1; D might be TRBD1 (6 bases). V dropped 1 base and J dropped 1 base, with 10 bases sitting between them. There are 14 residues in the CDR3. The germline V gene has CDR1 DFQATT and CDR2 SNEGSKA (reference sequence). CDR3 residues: CSARGQGTNTEAFF. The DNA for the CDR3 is TGCAGTGCTAGAGGCCAGGGGACGAACACTGAAGCTTTCTTT.

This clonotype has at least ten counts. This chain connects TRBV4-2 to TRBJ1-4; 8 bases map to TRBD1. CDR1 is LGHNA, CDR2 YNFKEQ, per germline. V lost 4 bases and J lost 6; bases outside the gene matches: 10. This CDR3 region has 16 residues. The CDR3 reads CASSLARTGQDEKLFF. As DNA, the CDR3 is TGTGCCAGCAGCCTAGCCAGGACAGGGCAGGATGAAAAACTGTTTTTT.

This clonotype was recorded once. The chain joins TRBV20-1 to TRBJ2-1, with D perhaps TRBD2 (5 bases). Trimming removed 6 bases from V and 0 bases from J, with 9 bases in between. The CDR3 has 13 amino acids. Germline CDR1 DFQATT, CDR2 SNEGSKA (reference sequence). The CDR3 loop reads CSASGDSYNEQFF. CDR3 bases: TGCAGTGCCTCCGGGGACTCCTACAATGAGCAGTTCTTC.

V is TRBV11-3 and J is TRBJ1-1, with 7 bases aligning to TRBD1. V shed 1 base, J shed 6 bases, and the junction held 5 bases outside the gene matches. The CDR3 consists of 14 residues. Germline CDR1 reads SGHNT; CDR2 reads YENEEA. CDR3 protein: CASSLGGQLPEAFF. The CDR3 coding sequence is TGTGCCAGCAGCTTAGGGGGACAGCTCCCTGAAGCTTTCTTT. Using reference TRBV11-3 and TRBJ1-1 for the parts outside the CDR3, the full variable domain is EAGVVQSPRYKIIEKKQPVAFWCNPISGHNTLYWYLQNLGQGPELLIRYENEEAVDDSQLPKDRFSAERLKGVDSTLKIQPAELGDSAVYLCASSLGGQLPEAFFGQGTRLTVV.

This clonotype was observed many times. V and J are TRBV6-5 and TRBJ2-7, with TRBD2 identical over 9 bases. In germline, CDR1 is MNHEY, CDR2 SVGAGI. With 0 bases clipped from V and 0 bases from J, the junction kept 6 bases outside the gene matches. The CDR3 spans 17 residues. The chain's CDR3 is CASSYSKGLANSYEQYF. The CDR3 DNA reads TGTGCCAGCAGTTACTCGAAAGGACTAGCGAACTCCTACGAGCAGTACTTC.

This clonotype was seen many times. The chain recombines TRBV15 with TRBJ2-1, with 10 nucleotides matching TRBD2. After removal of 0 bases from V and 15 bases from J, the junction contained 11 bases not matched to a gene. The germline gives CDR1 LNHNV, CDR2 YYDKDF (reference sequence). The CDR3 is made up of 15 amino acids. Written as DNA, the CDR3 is TGTGCCACCAGCAGAGATCGCCTAGCGGGGGAGAGCCGGTTCTTC. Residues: CATSRDRLAGESRFF.

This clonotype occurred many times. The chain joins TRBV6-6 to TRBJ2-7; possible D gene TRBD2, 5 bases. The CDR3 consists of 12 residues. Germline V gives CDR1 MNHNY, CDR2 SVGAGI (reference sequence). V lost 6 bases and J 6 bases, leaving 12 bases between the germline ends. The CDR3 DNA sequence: TGTGCCAGCAGCCCTGCGCGGGCCGAGCAGTACGTC. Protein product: CASSPARAEQYV.